The T cell receptor (beta chain) described here comes from a study of T cell responses to AZD1222 COVID-19 vaccine. Overall study context: Second-dose intervals of approximately 4 or approximately 12 weeks were pooled. Whole-study findings and limits: Close to half of spike-specific TCRs reportedly recognize unmutated variant regions. Donors, mostly white British, included more females; clonal diversity was possibly underestimated.

Assay used: immunoSEQ multiplex PCR; TCRdb lists only in-frame clones, some missing. The table includes under 150,000 clones, approximately 93% detected once. Details on this clone: Its cognate antigen is unknown.

Sequences were derived from peripheral blood, sampled on day 0 of AZD1222 vaccination. This sequence originates from an adult in good health.

The CDR3 bases are TGTGCCAGCAGCGAACGGACTAGCGGGAGACTCTACAATGAGCAGTTCTTC. This sequence encodes CASSERTSGRLYNEQFF. V is TRBV13 and J is TRBJ2-1, with 13 bases identical to TRBD2. Germline loops: CDR1 PRHDT, CDR2 FYEKMQ (reference sequence). Unmatched junction bases numbered 7, after V lost 5 bases and J lost 3 bases. The CDR3 contains 17 residues.